The 27 T cell receptor beta chains below were found in one sample sequenced in a study of T cells after yellow fever vaccination. From the 5' RACE reads, TCRdb called clonotypes with MiXCR, one entry per CDR3 protein. Among around 150,000 distinct CDR3 sequences listed, about 7% were seen once. This material consisted of CD4+ T cells sorted from PBMCs, taken less than 6 days after the first yellow fever vaccination. The receptors were sampled from a young man who received the YFV17D yellow fever vaccine.

This clonotype was picked up a small number of times. CDR3 residues: CASSLEHEQFF. The CDR3 DNA follows: TGCGCCAGCAGCCTGGAGCATGAGCAGTTCTTC. V gene TRBV5-1 combines with J gene TRBJ2-1; D is ambiguous. The CDR3 length is 11 residues. CDR1 is SGHRS and CDR2 is YFSETQ in the germline V gene. V was cut by 4 bases and J by 8 bases, with 7 bases left in between.

This clonotype was seen at least ten times. This chain links TRBV7-2 with TRBJ1-1; TRBD1 is a possible D gene (6 bases). This CDR3 has 13 residues. Trimming took off 5 bases at V and 11 bases at J, with 18 bases between the two ends. Germline lookup yields CDR1 SGHTA and CDR2 FQGNSA. The CDR3: CASSLVGGEQAFF. The CDR3 DNA sequence: TGTGCCAGCAGCCTAGTAGGGGGGGAGCAGGCTTTCTTT.

This clonotype showed up many times. This chain uses TRBV7-9 with TRBJ1-2; D is unresolved. CDR1 and CDR2 from the germline V gene are SEHNR and FQNEAQ (reference sequence). Trimming took off 7 bases at V and 4 bases at J, with 19 bases between the two ends. This CDR3 has 15 residues. CDR3 amino acids: CASTLGPDAGYGYTF. CDR3 DNA sequence: TGTGCCAGCACTCTCGGTCCCGATGCTGGCTATGGCTACACCTTC.

This clonotype showed up many times. V and J are TRBV7-9 and TRBJ2-3; unclear D gene. The V end lost 8 bases, the J end lost 2 bases, and 8 bases lay between the germline ends. Germline V gene data show CDR1 as SEHNR and CDR2 as FQNEAQ (reference sequence). The CDR3 extends over 12 amino acids. CDR3 DNA sequence: TGTGCCAGCGGGGAAGTCACAGATACGCAGTATTTT. Its protein product is CASGEVTDTQYF.

The table lists this clonotype with many counts. The chain joins TRBV7-9 to TRBJ2-2; TRBD1 matches 10 bases. Trimming at V came to 5 bases and at J to 8 bases, leaving 14 bases not matched to a gene. This CDR3 comprises 17 residues. The germline gives CDR1 SEHNR, CDR2 FQNEAQ (reference sequence). CDR3 bases: TGTGCCAGCAGCCCCCGCCCGGGACAGGGGAAGGCGGGGGAGCTGTTTTTT. This gives the protein CASSPRPGQGKAGELFF.

This clonotype occurred many times. CDR3 residues: CASSVASGGGNEQFF. The CDR3 nucleotides read TGTGCCAGCAGCGTAGCTAGCGGGGGGGGTAATGAGCAGTTCTTC. The chain is built from TRBV9 and TRBJ2-1, with TRBD2 identical over 12 bases. The CDR3 is made up of 15 amino acids. Trimming at V came to 0 bases and at J to 7 bases, leaving 2 bases not matched to a gene. CDR1 is SGDLS and CDR2 is YYNGEE in the germline V gene.

This clonotype was observed many times. The chain has TRBV7-2 and TRBJ2-3; D is unclear. The CDR3 loop spans 13 amino acids. Trimming cost V 1 base and J 7 bases, with 9 bases left between them. Germline-derived CDR1 and CDR2 are SGHTA and FQGNSA. The CDR3 loop reads CASSLEAENTQYF. DNA of the CDR3: TGTGCCAGCAGCTTAGAAGCCGAAAATACGCAGTATTTT. The full variable domain, its missing parts supplied by reference TRBV7-2 and TRBJ2-3, is GAGVSQSPSNKVTEKGKDVELRCDPISGHTALYWYRQSLGQGLEFLIYFQGNSAPDKSGLPSDRFSAERTGGSVSTLTIQRTQQEDSAVYLCASSLEAENTQYFGPGTRLTVL.

This clonotype was picked up many times. The chain uses TRBV10-2 and TRBJ1-1, with TRBD1 identical over 7 bases. V was clipped by 7 bases and J by 3 bases; unmatched bases: 17. This CDR3 is built from 17 residues. The germline V gene encodes CDR1 WSHSY and CDR2 SAAADI. The DNA for the CDR3 is TGCGCCAGCATACCCCGGGACAGCGGTCGGCGGTACACTGAAGCTTTCTTT. It specifies CASIPRDSGRRYTEAFF.

This clonotype was detected only a few times. The chain links TRBV6-2 or TRBV6-3 to TRBJ1-2; D may be TRBD1 (5 bases). This CDR3 has 14 amino acids. The germline V gene has CDR1 MNHEY and CDR2 SVGEGT. V dropped 1 base and J dropped 6 bases, with 12 bases sitting between them. The CDR3 protein is CASSYLKGRNGYTF. The CDR3 DNA reads TGTGCCAGCAGTTACTTGAAGGGGAGGAATGGCTACACCTTC.

This clonotype was counted many times. The CDR3 carries no conserved terminal phenylalanine or tryptophan, so it likely arises from a read error. The DNA is left out, because the CDR3 cannot be placed on it with certainty; the CDR3 is given as TCRdb lists it. The chain employs TRBV20-1 and TRBJ2-5. Germline V gene lookup returns CDR1 DFQATT and CDR2 SNEGSKA (reference sequence). The CDR3 is 8 amino acids long, termini counted. The CDR3 sequence: CSASNSAL.

This clonotype came up many times. The chain combines TRBV7-2 with TRBJ1-1; D might be TRBD1 (6 bases). CDR3 length: 14 amino acids. CDR1 is SGHTA, CDR2 FQGNSA, per germline. V was trimmed by 5 bases and J by 2 bases, leaving 12 bases between them. The CDR3 region has the DNA TGTGCCAGCAGCGGAAAGGGGGGTAACACTGAAGCTTTCTTT. Amino acid sequence: CASSGKGGNTEAFF.

This clonotype showed up many times. The rearrangement links TRBV11-2 to TRBJ2-5, with 10 positions matching TRBD2. The V gene end was trimmed by 5 bases and the J gene end by 1 base; junction bases not matched to a gene: 4. Germline V gene lookup returns CDR1 SGHAT and CDR2 FQNNGV. This CDR3 has 15 amino acids. CDR3 protein: CASSGSGGAQETQYF. The DNA for the CDR3 is TGTGCCAGCAGCGGGAGCGGGGGGGCCCAAGAGACCCAGTACTTC.

There are many counts of this clonotype. The chain employs TRBV11-2 and TRBJ2-4; 11 nucleotides match TRBD2. The CDR3 runs to 15 residues. With V trimmed by 5 bases and J by 9 bases, 9 bases remained unmatched. The V gene's germline CDR1 is SGHAT and CDR2 FQNNGV. CDR3 in DNA: TGTGCCAGCAGCGAAAATAGCGGGGGGGTCGGCATTCAGTACTTC. Protein product: CASSENSGGVGIQYF.

This clonotype was observed a handful of times. The rearrangement joins TRBV5-5 to TRBJ1-1; D call uncertain. This CDR3 has 14 residues. Trimming shortened V by 0 bases and J by 0 bases, and 6 bases separated the two germline ends. Germline assignment: CDR1 SGHKS and CDR2 YYEKEE (reference sequence). The CDR3 here is CASSLEVVNTEAFF. The CDR3 coding sequence is TGTGCCAGCAGCTTGGAGGTGGTGAACACTGAAGCTTTCTTT.

This clonotype occurred many times. This chain links TRBV12-3 or TRBV12-4 with TRBJ2-7; D possibly corresponds to TRBD2 (6 bases). CDR3 length: 14 residues. V dropped 6 bases and J dropped 6 bases, with 18 bases sitting between them. CDR3 DNA: TGTGCCAGCAGCCCCGGGGGAACTGCCCCCGAGCAGTACTTC. It encodes CASSPGGTAPEQYF.

The table lists this clonotype with many counts. J is TRBJ2-5 and V is TRBV4-1; D gene ambiguous. CDR1 is MGHRA, CDR2 YSYEKL, per germline. CDR3 length: 17 residues. Trimming stripped 0 bases from V and 1 base from J, with 15 bases between. CDR3 protein: CASSQDYFEASQETQYF. Here the CDR3 DNA reads TGCGCCAGCAGCCAAGATTATTTCGAGGCCTCCCAAGAGACCCAGTACTTC.

In this sample, this clonotype turned up many times. This rearrangement joins TRBV5-6 to TRBJ1-2, with no clear D. Germline CDR1 and CDR2: SGHDT and YYEEEE. V gave up 4 bases and J gave up 0 bases, with 16 bases separating them. The CDR3 covers 16 residues. CDR3: CASSPRPEYTNYGYTF. The DNA for the CDR3 is TGTGCCAGCAGCCCCCGACCGGAATACACTAACTATGGCTACACCTTC.

The chain employs TRBV6-1 and TRBJ1-5; D is unclear. The ends were cut back, 1 base at V and 15 bases at J, with 10 bases in the middle. This CDR3 is built from 11 residues. Germline assignment: CDR1 MNHNS and CDR2 SASEGT. For the CDR3, the DNA is TGTGCCAGCAGTGAAGAGGGCCCGCGGCATTTT. The encoded protein is CASSEEGPRHF.

This clonotype came up many times. V usage is TRBV30 and J usage is TRBJ2-1, with D possibly being TRBD1 (6 bases). The V gene's germline CDR1 is GTSNPN and CDR2 SVGIG (reference sequence). Trimming pared 8 bases from V and 8 bases from J, leaving 22 bases between. The CDR3 totals 14 residues. CDR3 DNA: TGTGCCCGAGGCCGGGACACGGGTTGGGATGAGCAGTTCTTC. This sequence encodes CARGRDTGWDEQFF.

This clonotype occurred many times. This chain connects TRBV28 to TRBJ1-4, with 10 nucleotides matching TRBD1. The CDR3 consists of 14 residues. Germline CDR1 MDHEN, CDR2 SYDVKM. After removal of 6 bases from V and 7 bases from J, the junction contained 5 bases not matched to a gene. The DNA of the CDR3 is TGTGCCAGCAGCCTGACAGGGGGCAGTGAAAAACTGTTTTTT. It codes for CASSLTGGSEKLFF. Together with reference TRBV28 and TRBJ1-4, the CDR3 gives the full variable domain: DVKVTQSSRYLVKRTGEKVFLECVQDMDHENMFWYRQDPGLGLRLIYFSYDVKMKEKGDIPEGYSVSREKKERFSLILESASTNQTSMYLCASSLTGGSEKLFFGSGTQLSVL.

This clonotype appeared a few times. This chain uses TRBV5-6 with TRBJ2-5; no definite D call. The germline V gene encodes CDR1 SGHDT and CDR2 YYEEEE. Trimming took 1 base from V and 5 from J, leaving 9 bases between them. CDR3 length: 13 amino acids. CDR3 nucleotide sequence: TGTGCCAGCAGCTTGTTGGTGCGGGAGACCCAGTACTTC. As protein: CASSLLVRETQYF. Based on the CDR3 plus reference TRBV5-6 and TRBJ2-5, the full variable domain is DAGVTQSPTHLIKTRGQQVTLRCSPKSGHDTVSWYQQALGQGPQFIFQYYEEEERQRGNFPDRFSGHQFPNYSSELNVNALLLGDSALYLCASSLLVRETQYFGPGTRLLVL.

The gene calls are TRBV7-9 and TRBJ2-4; D may be TRBD1 (6 bases). Trimming cost V 4 bases and J 5 bases, with 12 bases left between them. Germline V gene data show CDR1 as SEHNR and CDR2 as FQNEAQ (reference sequence). The CDR3 has 14 residues. The CDR3 is CASSSQGIENIQYF. The CDR3 DNA reads TGTGCCAGCAGCTCCCAGGGGATCGAAAACATTCAGTACTTC.

In this sample, this clonotype turned up many times. This chain joins TRBV12-3 or TRBV12-4 and TRBJ2-7; 8 bases fit TRBD1. The trim removed 2 bases at V and 0 bases at J, leaving 6 bases unmatched. The CDR3 loop spans 16 amino acids. The CDR3 DNA sequence: TGTGCCAGCAGTTTAAGCTGGACAGGGAGCTCCTACGAGCAGTACTTC. Translated: CASSLSWTGSSYEQYF.

To note about this clonotype: This sequence may be a read error, since a much larger clone differs from it by one base. The chain has TRBV28 and TRBJ1-2, with TRBD1 identical over 9 bases. CDR1 and CDR2 from the germline V gene are MDHEN and SYDVKM. This CDR3 has 15 amino acids. The CDR3 loop reads CPSSWGQGTSRGYTF. The CDR3 DNA reads TGTCCCAGCAGTTGGGGACAGGGTACATCTAGGGGCTACACCTTC.

The chain employs TRBV4-1 and TRBJ2-1; tentatively, D is TRBD2 (6 bases). CDR3 length: 21 residues. The V gene's germline CDR1 is MGHRA and CDR2 YSYEKL. Trimming took 0 bases from V and 4 from J, leaving 28 bases between them. The CDR3 coding sequence is TGCGCCAGCAGCCAAGATTCTTGGCGGGGAAGGCCCGCGGCCCAATACAATGAGCAGTTCTTC. Translated, it gives CASSQDSWRGRPAAQYNEQFF.

The table lists this clonotype with many counts. The V call is TRBV12-3 or TRBV12-4, the J call TRBJ2-3, with 8 positions matching TRBD1. V shed 6 bases, J shed 2 bases, and the junction held 7 bases outside the gene matches. The CDR3 contains 15 residues. This CDR3 reads CASSFRGHNTDTQYF. The CDR3, as DNA: TGTGCCAGCAGCTTCAGGGGGCATAACACAGATACGCAGTATTTT.

This clonotype came up many times. V is TRBV29-1 and J is TRBJ2-1, with 7 bases lining up with TRBD2. V lost 6 bases and J lost 2; bases outside the gene matches: 4. Germline CDR1 SQVTM, CDR2 ANQGSEA. This CDR3 has 13 amino acids. The CDR3 sequence is CSVALAPYNEQFF. The CDR3 DNA sequence: TGCAGCGTCGCACTAGCGCCCTACAATGAGCAGTTCTTC.